This T cell receptor (beta chain) came from a study of PD-L1 blockade in urothelial cancer. Study summary: Patients commenced atezolizumab around 2014, and it was given at 1,200 mg intravenously every 3 weeks. Blood analysis was done at 3 weeks (second dose) and 6 weeks after treatment began. Study results and limitations: It was durable-benefit patients whose tumor-associated blood clones expanded more at 3 weeks.

Metastatic or locally advanced urothelial carcinoma was present in the patients. A word on this clone: The antigen remains undetermined.

The CDR3 covers 17 residues. Per germline, CDR1 SQVTM and CDR2 ANQGSEA. The junction had 6 bases not matched to a gene; V was cut back by 2 bases and J by 0 bases. Sequencing used immunoSEQ multiplex PCR; TCRdb keeps in-frame clones, though not all of them. Among 45,000 to 50,000 clones listed, 88% were seen once. This TCR derives from a man older than 75 with urothelial cancer. The chain combines TRBV29-1 with TRBJ2-4; TRBD2 matches 11 bases. Sequencing was performed on PBMCs, taken around atezolizumab (anti-PD-L1) treatment. The CDR3 here is CSVERASGRLAKNIQYF. The CDR3 region has the DNA TGCAGCGTTGAACGCGCTAGCGGGAGGTTAGCCAAAAACATTCAGTACTTC.